Below are 26 T cell receptor beta chains sequenced from a single sample in a study of cytomegalovirus exposure and HLA in healthy donors. Both 60 Vbeta primers and 13 Jbeta primers went into the PCR. The protocol was immunoSEQ multiplex PCR, while the TCRdb copy is restricted to in-frame clones and leaves out a portion. Of approximately 70,000 clones in the sample, around 80% were seen once. Source material: PBMCs. These receptors were collected from a woman aged 30 to 39 in good health and CMV-seronegative.

CDR3 DNA sequence: TGTGCCAGCAGCTTGGTGGGGGGGCTTAGCGGGGAGCTGTTTTTT. Amino acids: CASSLVGGLSGELFF. The rearrangement uses TRBV5-4 and TRBJ2-2; a possible D gene is TRBD2 (7 bases). V lost 0 bases and J 7 bases, leaving 13 bases between the germline ends. The CDR3 extends over 15 amino acids. CDR1 SGHNT and CDR2 YYREEE come from the germline V gene (reference sequence).

The chain employs TRBV9 and TRBJ2-3, with D perhaps matching TRBD1 (6 bases). CDR3 length: 15 amino acids. Trimming stripped 3 bases from V and 3 bases from J, with 14 bases between. The germline V gene encodes CDR1 SGDLS and CDR2 YYNGEE. CDR3 residues: CASSAPGVRTDTQYF. The DNA of the CDR3 is TGTGCCAGCAGCGCCCCAGGGGTAAGAACAGATACGCAGTATTTT.

The chain uses TRBV7-9 and TRBJ2-7, with D possibly matching TRBD1 (5 bases). V dropped 3 bases and J dropped 0 bases, with 9 bases sitting between them. The CDR3 is 14 residues long. Germline V gives CDR1 SEHNR, CDR2 FQNEAQ (reference sequence). CDR3 bases: TGTGCCAGCAGCTTCCAGGGTAACTCCTACGAGCAGTACTTC. This encodes CASSFQGNSYEQYF.

The V call is TRBV7-9, the J call TRBJ1-1, with D maybe TRBD1 (5 bases). The CDR3 length is 13 residues. V was clipped by 5 bases and J by 9 bases, with 16 bases between them. Germline V gene lookup returns CDR1 SEHNR and CDR2 FQNEAQ (reference sequence). The CDR3: CASSTPLGGKAFF. CDR3 nucleotide sequence: TGTGCCAGCAGCACCCCCCTGGGGGGAAAAGCTTTCTTT.

V usage is TRBV7-6 and J usage is TRBJ1-1; 9 nucleotides line up with TRBD1. With 5 bases clipped from V and 4 bases from J, the junction kept 5 bases outside the gene matches. The germline CDR1 and CDR2 sequences are SGHVS and FNYEAQ. The CDR3 totals 14 residues. CDR3 nucleotides: TGTGCCAGCAGCCGGGACAGGGAGGGCACTGAAGCTTTCTTT. It codes for CASSRDREGTEAFF.

In this sample, this clone turned up a few times. This chain joins TRBV5-1 and TRBJ2-3, with TRBD2 identical over 8 bases. This CDR3 contains 17 residues. V dropped 0 bases and J dropped 0; count of bases not matched to a gene: 6. CDR1 and CDR2 (germline): SGHRS, YFSETQ. CDR3 amino acids: CASSLVGGGTSTDTQYF. CDR3 DNA: TGCGCCAGCAGCTTGGTGGGCGGGGGGACTAGCACAGATACGCAGTATTTT.

This clone was counted a single time. The V gene is TRBV5-1, the J gene TRBJ2-7; 8 bases agree with TRBD1. The ends lost 3 bases at V and 7 bases at J; junction bases unmatched: 9. Germline loops: CDR1 SGHRS, CDR2 YFSETQ. The CDR3 spans 14 residues. The CDR3 reads CASSWADRASEQYF. CDR3 coding DNA: TGCGCCAGCAGCTGGGCGGACAGGGCTTCAGAGCAGTACTTC.

The V gene is TRBV5-1, the J gene TRBJ1-4; 7 bases line up with TRBD1. V shed 4 bases, J shed 8 bases, and the junction held 8 bases outside the gene matches. This CDR3 is built from 14 residues. Germline V gene lookup returns CDR1 SGHRS and CDR2 YFSETQ. CDR3 in DNA: TGCGCCAGCAGCGTGACAGGGCCCCAGGAAAAACTGTTTTTT. Its translation is CASSVTGPQEKLFF.

The chain combines TRBV7-9 with TRBJ2-5; D is unresolved. Matching the DNA end better, TRBJ2-7 makes the J call doubtful. The V gene's germline CDR1 is SEHNR and CDR2 FQNEAQ (reference sequence). The CDR3 sequence is 14 residues long. The CDR3 reads CASSLVSNSYEQYF. DNA for the CDR3: TGTGCCAGCAGCTTAGTTTCCAACTCCTACGAGCAGTACTTC.

The V and J genes are TRBV2 and TRBJ1-2; D is unclear. V was trimmed by 8 bases and J by 5 bases, leaving 3 bases between them. CDR3 size: 9 residues. The V gene's germline CDR1 is SNHLY and CDR2 FYNNEI. The CDR3 region is CASPYGYTF. As DNA, the CDR3 is TGTGCCAGCCCGTATGGCTACACCTTC.

The chain couples TRBV6-4 to TRBJ2-2; TRBD1 matches 8 bases. This CDR3 has 14 residues. In germline, CDR1 is MRHNA, CDR2 SNTAGT. The V segment lost 3 bases and the J segment 7 bases; nucleotides outside the gene matches: 4. CDR3 nucleotides: TGTGCCAGCAGTGAGACAGGGGAGAACGGGGAGCTGTTTTTT. This encodes CASSETGENGELFF.

This clone was seen only once. The rearrangement uses TRBV5-1 and TRBJ1-2; tentatively, D is TRBD1 (6 bases). The CDR3 runs 15 residues. CDR1 is SGHRS and CDR2 is YFSETQ in the germline V gene. The V end lost 0 bases, the J end lost 2 bases, and 11 bases lay between the germline ends. The CDR3 sequence is CASSLEGGLNYGYTF. CDR3 bases: TGCGCCAGCAGCTTGGAGGGGGGGCTCAACTATGGCTACACCTTC.

This clone occurred a few times. The gene calls are TRBV7-6 and TRBJ2-5; D is perhaps TRBD1 (5 bases). The last part of the DNA fits TRBJ2-7 better; the J call may be wrong. The CDR3 covers 13 residues. Germline V gives CDR1 SGHVS, CDR2 FNYEAQ. The CDR3, as DNA: TGTGCCAGCAGCTTAGACAGGTCCTACGAGCAGTACTTC. Protein sequence: CASSLDRSYEQYF.

V and J are TRBV27 and TRBJ2-1; D is ambiguous. V was clipped by 5 bases and J by 6 bases, with 11 bases between them. CDR3 length equals 13 residues. Per the germline V gene, CDR1 is MNHEY and CDR2 is SMNVEV (reference sequence). CDR3 in amino acids: CASSPPPRNEQFF. The DNA for the CDR3 is TGTGCCAGCAGTCCTCCCCCCCGCAATGAGCAGTTCTTC.

The rearrangement links TRBV7-4 to TRBJ2-1; a weak D match, TRBD2 (6 bases). The V gene's germline CDR1 is SGHVT and CDR2 SQSDAQ. There are 18 residues in the CDR3. The V and J ends lost 5 bases and 4 bases respectively, with 24 bases between them. The CDR3: CASSPPTRQRRVYNEQFF. For the CDR3, the DNA is TGTGCCAGCAGCCCGCCGACTAGACAGCGCCGAGTATACAATGAGCAGTTCTTC. Full variable domain (rest looked up from reference TRBV7-4 and TRBJ2-1): GAGVSQSPRYKVAKRGRDVALRCDSISGHVTLYWYRQTLGQGSEVLTYSQSDAQRDKSGRPSGRFSAERPERSVSTLKIQRTEQGDSAVYLCASSPPTRQRRVYNEQFFGPGTRLTVL.

The CDR3 DNA reads as TGTGCCAGCAGCCGGACAGGGCTAAGCTCTGGGGCCAACGTCCTGACTTTC. It codes for CASSRTGLSSGANVLTF. V usage is TRBV5-4 and J usage is TRBJ2-6; 8 bases line up with TRBD1. Germline-derived CDR1 and CDR2 are SGHNT and YYREEE (reference sequence). Unmatched junction bases numbered 6, after V lost 4 bases and J lost 0 bases. CDR3 length: 17 amino acids.

The CDR3 bases are TGTGCCAGCAGTTGGGCGACAGGGGTAGGGGCCAACGTCCTGACTTTC. This gives the protein CASSWATGVGANVLTF. The gene calls are TRBV27 and TRBJ2-6, with 8 nucleotides matching TRBD1. From germline, CDR1 is MNHEY and CDR2 SMNVEV (reference sequence). V lost 4 bases and J lost 4; bases outside the gene matches: 6. CDR3 length: 16 residues.

V gene TRBV2 combines with J gene TRBJ1-2; no clear D. From germline, CDR1 is SNHLY and CDR2 FYNNEI. The length of the CDR3 is 12 residues. The V gene lost 2 bases and the J gene lost 9 bases, with 10 bases spanning the gap. The CDR3 is CASSELGASYTF. The CDR3 DNA is TGTGCCAGCAGTGAACTGGGCGCGAGCTACACCTTC. Full variable domain (missing parts from reference TRBV2 and TRBJ1-2): EPEVTQTPSHQVTQMGQEVILRCVPISNHLYFYWYRQILGQKVEFLVSFYNNEISEKSEIFDDQFSVERPDGSNFTLKIRSTKLEDSAMYFCASSELGASYTFGSGTRLTVV.

This rearrangement joins TRBV30 to TRBJ2-6; 12 nucleotides match TRBD2. Trimming took 5 bases from V and 0 from J; bases not matched to a gene: 2. Germline CDR1 GTSNPN, CDR2 SVGIG (reference sequence). This CDR3 spans 16 amino acids. The CDR3 loop is CAWASGGVSGANVLTF. In DNA, the CDR3 is TGTGCCTGGGCTAGCGGGGGGGTCTCTGGGGCCAACGTCCTGACTTTC.

The count of this clone is one. The V and J genes are TRBV5-6 and TRBJ2-2, with a weak D call TRBD2 (6 bases). Germline V CDR1 and CDR2: SGHDT, YYEEEE. This CDR3 contains 14 residues. V was shortened by 4 bases and J by 5 bases, with 12 bases between the two germline ends. CDR3 sequence reads: CASSLGTPTGELFF. As DNA, the CDR3 is TGTGCCAGCAGCCTCGGGACTCCAACCGGGGAGCTGTTTTTT.

The CDR3 region has the DNA TGTGCCAGCAGCTTGACCGGGACAGGGCCCTACAATGAGCAGTTCTTC. Amino acids: CASSLTGTGPYNEQFF. V is TRBV11-2 and J is TRBJ2-1; the match to TRBD1 covers 9 bases. The CDR3 has 16 amino acids. The V and J ends lost 3 bases and 2 bases, in that order; junction bases with no gene match: 5. Germline lookup yields CDR1 SGHAT and CDR2 FQNNGV. Drawing the rest from reference TRBV11-2 and TRBJ2-1, the complete variable domain is EAGVAQSPRYKIIEKRQSVAFWCNPISGHATLYWYQQILGQGPKLLIQFQNNGVVDDSQLPKDRFSAERLKGVDSTLKIQPAKLEDSAVYLCASSLTGTGPYNEQFFGPGTRLTVL.

This rearrangement joins TRBV19 to TRBJ1-4; D is unresolved. Germline-derived CDR1 and CDR2 are LNHDA and SQIVND (reference sequence). This CDR3 region has 15 residues. Trimming pared 2 bases from V and 4 bases from J, leaving 11 bases between. For the CDR3, the DNA is TGTGCCAGTAGTATACGCAGGAATGTTAATGAAAAACTGTTTTTT. It codes for CASSIRRNVNEKLFF.

V is TRBV7-8 and J is TRBJ1-5; D gene uncertain. This CDR3 contains 16 residues. Germline V CDR1 and CDR2: SGHVS, FQNEAQ. V was trimmed by 1 base and J by 1 base, leaving 11 bases between them. The CDR3 sequence: CASSLGGFGSNQPQHF. In DNA, the CDR3 is TGTGCCAGCAGCTTAGGAGGGTTCGGAAGCAATCAGCCCCAGCATTTT.

V is TRBV6-5 and J is TRBJ2-5, with TRBD2 matching 11 bases. Germline trimming cut 0 bases from V and 5 bases from J; bases unmatched to any gene: 5. This CDR3 spans 16 amino acids. Looked up from germline, CDR1 is MNHEY and CDR2 is SVGAGI. The CDR3 spells CASSYSPSGGRETQYF. DNA for the CDR3: TGTGCCAGCAGTTACTCGCCTAGCGGGGGGCGGGAGACCCAGTACTTC.

V gene TRBV10-3 combines with J gene TRBJ2-2, with TRBD2 identical over 7 bases. The CDR3 runs to 15 residues. J lost 0 bases, V lost 3 bases, and 1 base had no gene match. Germline V gene sequence: CDR1 ENHRY, CDR2 SYGVKD. CDR3 in DNA: TGTGCCATCAGTGATACTAGCGCGAACACCGGGGAGCTGTTTTTT. It translates to CAISDTSANTGELFF.

The genes are TRBV4-3 and TRBJ2-7, with D tentatively TRBD1 (6 bases). CDR1 is LGHNA and CDR2 is YSLEER in the germline V gene. Deletions cut 4 bases from V and 0 bases from J, with 13 bases between. CDR3 length: 15 amino acids. The CDR3 loop reads CASSPNTGPSYEQYF. The CDR3 nucleotides read TGCGCCAGCAGCCCTAATACAGGGCCCTCCTACGAGCAGTACTTC.